The rows below give T cell receptor beta chains drawn from one sample of a study of cytomegalovirus exposure and HLA in healthy donors. Sequencing used immunoSEQ multiplex PCR; TCRdb keeps in-frame clones, though not all of them. This table has approximately 150,000 clones, approximately 80% appearing once. The sequencing sample was made of PBMCs. The receptors were sampled from a woman in her thirties or forties in good health and CMV-seropositive. The CDR3 runs from the conserved cysteine through the conserved F or W. Fields, in order: CDR3 length, D gene, clone size, J gene, V gene, CDR3 DNA, CDR3 protein. A D gene is named only where the DNA matches it firmly. Clone size is not always given. Where it is, it says once, few, many or a class for expanded clones.

15	NA	NA	TRBJ2-7	TRBV27	TGTGCCAGCAGTTTATCAGCAGGGAATCGGTACGAGCAGTACTTC	CASSLSAGNRYEQYF
14	NA	NA	TRBJ2-2	TRBV10-3	TGTGCCATCAGTGAGGTGGGCCACACCGGGGAGCTGTTTTTT	CAISEVGHTGELFF
14	NA	NA	TRBJ1-1	TRBV5-1	TGCGCCAGCAGCAGTTCGAATAGGGGCACTGAAGCTTTCTTT	CASSSSNRGTEAFF
15	NA	NA	TRBJ1-1	TRBV6-5	TGTGCCAGCAGCCGCTCAGGGAGGATGAACACTGAAGCTTTCTTT	CASSRSGRMNTEAFF
15	TRBD1	few	TRBJ1-2	TRBV7-2	TGTGCCAGCAGCTCTTCCTCCGGGACAGCTTATGGCTACACCTTC	CASSSSSGTAYGYTF
14	TRBD2	NA	TRBJ2-3	TRBV7-2	TGTGCCAGCACCCTCGGGACTAGCGAAAATACGCAGTATTTT	CASTLGTSENTQYF
15	NA	NA	TRBJ1-2	TRBV9	TGTGCCAGCAGAGCCGGGAACATATCGCCCTATGGCTACACCTTC	CASRAGNISPYGYTF
16	NA	NA	TRBJ1-2	TRBV7-9	TGTGCCAGCGAAAGGACCGGGGGGCAAGCTAACTATGGCTACACCTTC	CASERTGGQANYGYTF
13	NA	NA	TRBJ2-7	TRBV28	TGTGCCAGCACCCCCCGTAGGGGCGGAATCCCGTACTTC	CASTPRRGGIPYF
13	NA	NA	TRBJ2-2	TRBV2	TGTGCCAGCAGCCCGGTGTCGACCGGGGAGCTGTTTTTT	CASSPVSTGELFF
13	TRBD1	NA	TRBJ2-1	TRBV5-6	TGTGCCAGCAGCTCGGGACAGGGCACTGAGCAGTTCTTC	CASSSGQGTEQFF
17	TRBD1	NA	TRBJ1-5	TRBV5-8	TGTGCCAGCAGCTTGCCCTGGACAGGCAATAGCAATCAGCCCCAGCATTTT	CASSLPWTGNSNQPQHF
15	TRBD1	NA	TRBJ1-4	TRBV28	TGTGCCAGCAGCCATAGAGGGGGCGCGGATGAAAAACTGTTTTTT	CASSHRGGADEKLFF
14	NA	NA	TRBJ2-7	TRBV19	TGTGCCAGTAGTTCCCCCGGGACTTCCTACGAGCAGTACTTC	CASSSPGTSYEQYF
16	TRBD2	NA	TRBJ2-5	TRBV7-2	TGTGCCAGCAGCTTTCAAGCGGGAGGTACTGGAGAGACCCAGTACTTC	CASSFQAGGTGETQYF
19	TRBD2	NA	TRBJ2-1	TRBV27	TGTGCCAGCAGTTTATTTCCCCCGGGACTAGCGGGGGGGCTCAATGAGCAGTTCTTC	CASSLFPPGLAGGLNEQFF
14	TRBD2	NA	TRBJ2-1	TRBV7-9	TGTGCCAGCAGTCTTAGCGGGGGGTACAATGAGCAGTTCTTC	CASSLSGGYNEQFF
15	TRBD1	few	TRBJ1-5	TRBV7-9	TGTGCCAGCAGCTTAGCGGGACAGGGGCCCCAGCCCCAGCATTTT	CASSLAGQGPQPQHF
12	NA	NA	TRBJ2-5	TRBV2	TGTGCCAGCAGTGAGTCGGAAATCGGAGGGAACTTC	CASSESEIGGNF
12	NA	once	TRBJ2-3	TRBV2	TGTGCCAGCAGTGAAGGTAATAGCCGGCAGTATTTT	CASSEGNSRQYF
14	NA	NA	TRBJ1-6	TRBV19	TGTGCCAGTAGTACACTCCTACCCTCCTCACCCCTCCACTTT	CASSTLLPSSPLHF
14	NA	NA	TRBJ2-2	TRBV5-4	TGTGCCAGCACCACCGGAGGTTTTGTCGGGGAGCTGTTTTTT	CASTTGGFVGELFF
14	TRBD1	NA	TRBJ1-2	TRBV7-2	TGTGCCAGCAGCTGGCACGGGACAGACTATGGCTACACCTTC	CASSWHGTDYGYTF
11	NA	NA	TRBJ1-1	TRBV2	TGTGCCAGCAAAATTTCGGCTGAAGCTTTCTTT	CASKISAEAFF
15	TRBD1	NA	TRBJ1-5	TRBV2	TGTGCCAGCAGCGACAGGGGAGGTGGCAATCAGCCCCAGCATTTT	CASSDRGGGNQPQHF
18	NA	NA	TRBJ2-3	TRBV5-4	TGTGCCAGCAGCTTGGGGGGGCGACTAACCGGGGGCACAGATACGCAGTATTTT	CASSLGGRLTGGTDTQYF
16	TRBD1	NA	TRBJ1-1	TRBV7-2	TGTGCCAGCAGCTTCAGGACAGGGGTCAGGAACACTGAAGCTTTCTTT	CASSFRTGVRNTEAFF
13	NA	NA	TRBJ1-2	TRBV6-6	TGTGCCAGCAGTCCGGGAATCAACTATGGCTACACCTTC	CASSPGINYGYTF
17	NA	NA	TRBJ2-7	TRBV7-2	TGTGCCAGCAGCTTAGGGTTTAGCCAGGACTACTCCTACGAGCAGTACTTC	CASSLGFSQDYSYEQYF
16	TRBD2	NA	TRBJ2-1	TRBV7-9	TGTGCCAGCAGCTTTTTTAGCGGGGGGGTTTACAATGAGCAGTTCTTC	CASSFFSGGVYNEQFF
14	NA	NA	TRBJ2-7	TRBV6-1	TGTGCCAGCAGCCTCGATCTAGACTCCTACGAGCAGTACTTC	CASSLDLDSYEQYF
11	NA	once	TRBJ1-2	TRBV6-5	TGTGCCAGCAGTTCAAAATATGGCTACACCTTC	CASSSKYGYTF
15	TRBD2	NA	TRBJ2-3	TRBV18	TGTGCCAGCCTTAGCGGGAGAGGTGGGGCAGATACGCAGTATTTT	CASLSGRGGADTQYF
15	TRBD1	NA	TRBJ1-2	TRBV2	TGTGCCAGCAGTGAAGGGACAGGGGTGGGCTATGGCTACACCTTC	CASSEGTGVGYGYTF
15	TRBD1	NA	TRBJ2-7	TRBV5-4	TGTGCCAGCAGCCTCGGGGGGACAGGGTCCTACGAGCAGTACTTC	CASSLGGTGSYEQYF
16	NA	NA	TRBJ1-2	TRBV6-5	TGTGCCAGCAGTTACCGGGACACCCTACTGGGCTATGGCTACACCTTC	CASSYRDTLLGYGYTF
13	TRBD1	NA	TRBJ1-1	TRBV9	TGTGCCGGACCCAAGGGGGCCAACACTGAAGCTTTCTTT	CAGPKGANTEAFF
15	TRBD2	NA	TRBJ2-1	TRBV19	TGTGCCAGTAGTATCCTAGCGGGAGATACCAATGAGCAGTTCTTC	CASSILAGDTNEQFF
13	NA	once	TRBJ2-3	TRBV19	TGTGCCAGTAGTTCGACAGGAGGAGATACGCAGTATTTT	CASSSTGGDTQYF
15	TRBD2	NA	TRBJ2-7	TRBV5-8	TGTGCCAGCAGCCGAGACGGGGGGAGAGGTTACGAGCAGTACTTC	CASSRDGGRGYEQYF
14	NA	few	TRBJ1-3	TRBV9	TGTGCCAGCAGCGCGGACAGATCTGGAAACACCATATATTTT	CASSADRSGNTIYF